The entry below describes one T cell receptor (beta chain). The repertoire was sequenced with immunoSEQ multiplex PCR; TCRdb's copy has only in-frame clones and lacks some. The profile shows a few hundred thousand clones, roughly 86% of them singletons. V was pared by 3 bases and J by 2 bases, with 11 bases between. Looked up from germline, CDR1 is LGHDT and CDR2 is YNNKEL (reference sequence). The CDR3 consists of 14 residues. This entry is derived from a study of blood T cell repertoires in COVID-19. Study-wide context: Acute and convalescent COVID-19 specimens originated in the United States, Italy and Spain. T cells, B-cell-depleted T cells, or PBMCs supplied cDNA or gDNA.

The sample consisted of peripheral blood. This sequence was found in a man aged 18 to 29 with active or convalescent COVID-19. The V gene is TRBV3-1 (or the pseudogene TRBV3-2), the J gene TRBJ2-7; no reliable D call. CDR3 coding DNA: TGTGCCAGCAGCCAGTCGCTGTCTACCTACGAGCAGTACTTC. It encodes CASSQSLSTYEQYF.